This T cell receptor beta chain was identified in a study of cytomegalovirus exposure and HLA in healthy donors. Study as a whole: Of all 398 donors who were genotyped, around 79% belonged to the Caucasian-associated ancestry cluster. Study results and caveats: Using a false discovery rate of 0.05, a later analysis showed that 15,000 to 20,000 TCR beta sequences were associated with HLA alleles. Other equally common chains were less clonally expanded than HLA-associated TCR beta chains, a later analysis showed.

For this clone: Its antigen remains unknown.

V was clipped by 4 bases and J by 1 base; unmatched bases: 6. Germline V gene lookup returns CDR1 SGHNT and CDR2 YYREEE (reference sequence). CDR3 length: 15 amino acids. With 60 Vbeta and 13 Jbeta primers, the PCR was carried out. Only in-frame clones appear in the TCRdb table, and some are missing; sequencing was by immunoSEQ multiplex PCR. The sample records around 270,000 clones, 80% being singletons. The TCR sequence derives from a girl aged 2-10 years in good health and CMV-seronegative. The rearrangement joins TRBV5-4 to TRBJ2-7; 9 positions match TRBD1. What was sequenced was PBMCs. In DNA form, the CDR3 reads TGTGCCAGCAGCCTCGGACAGGGGACATCCTACGAGCAGTACTTC. Its translation is CASSLGQGTSYEQYF.